A single sample is the source of the 31 T cell receptor beta chains below, sequenced in a study of long-term antiretroviral therapy in people with HIV. Running of the v3.0 immunoSEQ assay took place at survey level. The data were produced by immunoSEQ multiplex PCR, yet TCRdb's version contains in-frame clones alone and is incomplete. The sample includes 30,000 or so clones, roughly 85% of them seen just once. The starting material was unsorted PBMCs, obtained 0.8 years before starting antiretroviral therapy. These receptors were collected from a young man with HIV.

V and J are TRBV5-6 and TRBJ2-1, with TRBD2 matching 13 bases. The CDR3 is 13 amino acids. CDR1 is SGHDT, CDR2 YYEEEE, per germline. V was clipped by 5 bases and J by 9 bases; unmatched bases: 2. The DNA of the CDR3 is TGTGCCAGCAGGACTAGCGGGGGGCCTGAGCAGTTCTTC. Amino acids: CASRTSGGPEQFF. Complete variable domain (other parts from reference TRBV5-6 and TRBJ2-1): DAGVTQSPTHLIKTRGQQVTLRCSPKSGHDTVSWYQQALGQGPQFIFQYYEEEERQRGNFPDRFSGHQFPNYSSELNVNALLLGDSALYLCASRTSGGPEQFFGPGTRLTVL.

This sequence joins TRBV7-8 and TRBJ2-7; 8 nucleotides line up with TRBD2. V dropped 5 bases and J dropped 3; count of bases not matched to a gene: 9. The germline gives CDR1 SGHVS, CDR2 FQNEAQ. The CDR3 sequence is 15 residues long. The CDR3: CASSLSAGAYYEQYF. The CDR3 bases are TGTGCCAGCAGCCTATCAGCGGGGGCGTACTACGAGCAGTACTTC.

This rearrangement joins TRBV4-3 to TRBJ2-7, with D unresolved. The CDR3 runs 16 residues. The germline CDR1 and CDR2 sequences are LGHNA and YSLEER. The germline V and J ends were trimmed by 1 base and 2 bases, with 15 bases remaining between them. The CDR3 sequence is CASSQGFALKAYEQYF. In DNA form, the CDR3 reads TGCGCCAGCAGCCAAGGATTTGCTTTAAAGGCCTACGAGCAGTACTTC.

This clone was counted a few times. The chain has TRBV6-5 and TRBJ1-1; TRBD1 agrees at 9 bases. The CDR3 covers 11 residues. The J segment lost 12 bases and the V segment lost 2 bases, leaving 1 base of the junction unmatched. Germline CDR1 is MNHEY and CDR2 is SVGAGI. This chain's CDR3 is CASSYDRGTFF. For the CDR3, the DNA is TGTGCCAGCAGTTACGACAGGGGGACTTTCTTT.

The chain combines TRBV29-1 with TRBJ1-1; D is ambiguous. From germline, CDR1 is SQVTM and CDR2 ANQGSEA. V lost 7 bases to trimming and J lost 1 base, with 10 bases between them. The CDR3 is 12 amino acids. The CDR3 reads CSARPGNTEAFF. CDR3 coding DNA: TGCAGCGCCCGTCCGGGGAACACTGAAGCTTTCTTT.

J is TRBJ2-5 and V is TRBV7-2, with D unresolved. V lost 6 bases, J lost 0 bases, and 8 bases lay in between. The CDR3 is made up of 13 amino acids. CDR1 is SGHTA, CDR2 FQGNSA, per germline. The CDR3 DNA follows: TGTGCCAGCAGAGTGGAACACCAAGAGACCCAGTACTTC. Translating gives CASRVEHQETQYF.

The rearrangement joins TRBV7-9 to TRBJ2-5; D not certain. CDR1 and CDR2 (germline): SEHNR, FQNEAQ (reference sequence). V shed 5 bases and J shed 3 bases, with 7 bases lying between them. The CDR3 runs 12 residues. CDR3 amino acids: CASSRTKETQYF. CDR3 nucleotide sequence: TGTGCCAGCAGCCGGACCAAAGAGACCCAGTACTTC.

This clone was counted a few times. The V call is TRBV7-9, the J call TRBJ1-6; unclear D gene. In germline, CDR1 is SEHNR, CDR2 FQNEAQ (reference sequence). The CDR3 runs to 15 residues. V was clipped by 5 bases and J by 10 bases, with 18 bases between them. In nucleotides, the CDR3 is TGTGCCAGCAGCCAACTCGACCTAGATCAATCACCCCTCCACTTT. Translating gives CASSQLDLDQSPLHF.

The chain is built from TRBV28 and TRBJ2-7; unclear D gene. V was shortened by 7 bases and J by 7 bases, with 14 bases between the two germline ends. The CDR3 consists of 12 residues. Looked up from germline, CDR1 is MDHEN and CDR2 is SYDVKM. The CDR3 is CASNPNPREQYF. The CDR3 DNA is TGTGCCAGCAATCCCAATCCGCGGGAGCAGTACTTC.

The rearrangement uses TRBV5-6 and TRBJ2-3; D assignment may be TRBD1 or TRBD2 (5 bases each). This CDR3 has 12 amino acids. Germline loops: CDR1 SGHDT, CDR2 YYEEEE. V gave up 4 bases and J gave up 6 bases, with 9 bases separating them. The CDR3 DNA sequence: TGTGCCAGCAGCCCCGGGGCGGATACGCAGTATTTT. Its protein product is CASSPGADTQYF.

The gene calls are TRBV13 and TRBJ2-7, with unresolved D. The CDR3 length is 15 residues. Trimming cost V 5 bases and J 6 bases, with 20 bases left between them. Germline loops: CDR1 PRHDT, CDR2 FYEKMQ (reference sequence). The CDR3 reads CASSPRTAQRREQYF. The CDR3 DNA reads as TGTGCCAGCAGCCCGCGGACGGCCCAAAGGCGCGAGCAGTACTTC. Supplemented by reference TRBV13 and TRBJ2-7, the full variable domain reads AAGVIQSPRHLIKEKRETATLKCYPIPRHDTVYWYQQGPGQDPQFLISFYEKMQSDKGSIPDRFSAQQFSDYHSELNMSSLELGDSALYFCASSPRTAQRREQYFGPGTRLTVT.

The rearrangement links TRBV18 to TRBJ1-6; 9 bases agree with TRBD1. Germline loops: CDR1 KGHSH, CDR2 LQKENI. The ends lost 5 bases at V and 4 bases at J; junction bases unmatched: 12. The CDR3 runs 18 residues. The CDR3 loop is CASSNRDRVPNYNSPLHF. The DNA of the CDR3 is TGTGCCAGCTCAAACCGGGACAGGGTGCCGAATTATAATTCACCCCTCCACTTT. The full variable domain, in which reference TRBV18 and TRBJ1-6 provide the parts outside the CDR3, is NAGVMQNPRHLVRRRGQEARLRCSPMKGHSHVYWYRQLPEEGLKFMVYLQKENIIDESGMPKERFSAEFPKEGPSILRIQQVVRGDSAAYFCASSNRDRVPNYNSPLHFGNGTRLTVT.

CDR3 region: CASSDGDTQYF. Here the CDR3 DNA reads TGTGCCAGCTCTGACGGGGATACGCAGTATTTT. The V and J genes are TRBV7-3 and TRBJ2-3; D unresolved. This CDR3 is 11 amino acids long. Germline CDR1 is SGHTA and CDR2 is FQGTGA. V was clipped by 8 bases and J by 6 bases, with 9 bases between them.

V and J are TRBV2 and TRBJ2-1; D is unresolved. V lost 8 bases and J lost 8, with 16 bases in between. The CDR3 length is 13 residues. The germline gives CDR1 SNHLY, CDR2 FYNNEI. The DNA for the CDR3 is TGTGCCAGCGGCCCGGCCCTATTAGATGAGCAGTTCTTC. This encodes CASGPALLDEQFF.

This rearrangement joins TRBV7-9 to TRBJ2-7, with 7 bases fitting TRBD2. The CDR3 has 16 residues. The V segment lost 2 bases and the J segment 0 bases; nucleotides outside the gene matches: 7. Per germline, CDR1 SEHNR and CDR2 FQNEAQ (reference sequence). In nucleotides, the CDR3 is TGTGCCAGCAGCTTATTCCCCAGCGGGGACTCCTACGAGCAGTACTTC. It yields the protein CASSLFPSGDSYEQYF. Looking up the rest from reference TRBV7-9 and TRBJ2-7 gives the full variable domain: DTGVSQNPRHKITKRGQNVTFRCDPISEHNRLYWYRQTLGQGPEFLTYFQNEAQLEKSRLLSDRFSAERPKGSFSTLEIQRTEQGDSAMYLCASSLFPSGDSYEQYFGPGTRLTVT.

The gene calls are TRBV19 and TRBJ2-7, with D possibly called TRBD1 or TRBD2 (5 bases each). Germline V gives CDR1 LNHDA, CDR2 SQIVND (reference sequence). The length of the CDR3 is 11 residues. Trimming took 7 bases from V and 6 from J, leaving 10 bases between them. CDR3 in amino acids: CASTRGREQYF. CDR3 DNA: TGTGCCAGTACGAGGGGACGCGAGCAGTACTTC.

This clone appeared once. The rearrangement joins TRBV13 to TRBJ2-1; D remains ambiguous. V was clipped by 0 bases and J by 2 bases, with 5 bases between them. The germline gives CDR1 PRHDT, CDR2 FYEKMQ (reference sequence). The CDR3 covers 14 residues. As DNA, the CDR3 is TGTGCCAGCAGCTTAGGGCCTACCTACAATGAGCAGTTCTTC. This sequence encodes CASSLGPTYNEQFF. The full variable domain, rest sourced from reference TRBV13 and TRBJ2-1, is AAGVIQSPRHLIKEKRETATLKCYPIPRHDTVYWYQQGPGQDPQFLISFYEKMQSDKGSIPDRFSAQQFSDYHSELNMSSLELGDSALYFCASSLGPTYNEQFFGPGTRLTVL.

This sequence joins TRBV20-1 and TRBJ1-1; a possible D gene is TRBD1 (5 bases). Germline values: CDR1 DFQATT, CDR2 SNEGSKA (reference sequence). CDR3 length equals 11 residues. The ends were cut back, 6 bases at V and 6 bases at J, with 11 bases in the middle. This chain's CDR3 is CSAAGRAEAFF. The CDR3 DNA reads TGCAGTGCCGCAGGGAGGGCTGAAGCTTTCTTT.

The chain links TRBV7-2 to TRBJ2-5; TRBD2 agrees at 8 bases. The germline gives CDR1 SGHTA, CDR2 FQGNSA. Unmatched junction bases numbered 6, after V lost 4 bases and J lost 2 bases. The CDR3 is made up of 15 amino acids. In DNA, the CDR3 is TGTGCCAGCAGCTCTAACTTAGCGGGGCAAGAGACCCAGTACTTC. It specifies CASSSNLAGQETQYF.

The gene calls are TRBV5-1 and TRBJ1-2; the match to TRBD1 covers 8 bases. With 5 bases clipped from V and 5 bases from J, the junction kept 5 bases outside the gene matches. The CDR3 is made up of 13 amino acids. Germline V gene lookup returns CDR1 SGHRS and CDR2 YFSETQ. CDR3 loop: CASSLQGEYGYTF. CDR3 nucleotide sequence: TGCGCCAGCAGTTTACAGGGGGAGTATGGCTACACCTTC.

Only one count was recorded for this clone. This rearrangement joins TRBV11-2 to TRBJ2-1; either TRBD1 or TRBD2 may fit D (6 bases each). Trimming left V 3 bases short and J 0 bases short, with 12 bases between. The CDR3 loop spans 16 amino acids. CDR1 and CDR2 (germline): SGHAT, FQNNGV. CDR3 DNA: TGTGCCAGCAGCTTTAGGAGGGGGTCCTCCTACAATGAGCAGTTCTTC. Translation gives CASSFRRGSSYNEQFF.

V is TRBV6-1 and J is TRBJ2-1, with D unresolved. Trimming took off 7 bases at V and 5 bases at J, with 18 bases between the two ends. The CDR3 is made up of 15 amino acids. The germline V gene encodes CDR1 MNHNS and CDR2 SASEGT. The CDR3 region is CASTENVRANNEQFF. CDR3 nucleotides: TGTGCCAGCACTGAGAATGTAAGGGCTAACAATGAGCAGTTCTTC.

The chain carries TRBV5-1 and TRBJ1-1; no clear D. V was cut by 3 bases and J by 1 base, with 10 bases left in between. The CDR3 contains 14 residues. CDR1 is SGHRS, CDR2 YFSETQ, per germline. As DNA, the CDR3 is TGCGCCAGCAGCTCCTTCGGGAGGAACACTGAAGCTTTCTTT. Translated: CASSSFGRNTEAFF. The full variable domain, in which reference TRBV5-1 and TRBJ1-1 provide the parts outside the CDR3, is KAGVTQTPRYLIKTRGQQVTLSCSPISGHRSVSWYQQTPGQGLQFLFEYFSETQRNKGNFPGRFSGRQFSNSRSEMNVSTLELGDSALYLCASSSFGRNTEAFFGQGTRLTVV.

The chain is built from TRBV19 and TRBJ1-1; D unclear. Germline V gene data show CDR1 as LNHDA and CDR2 as SQIVND (reference sequence). V gave up 2 bases and J gave up 1 base, with 5 bases separating them. This CDR3 contains 13 residues. This chain's CDR3 is CASSISKNTEAFF. In DNA, the CDR3 is TGTGCCAGTAGTATAAGCAAGAACACTGAAGCTTTCTTT.

The chain joins TRBV4-1 to TRBJ2-5; D unclear. CDR3 size: 12 residues. Looked up from germline, CDR1 is MGHRA and CDR2 is YSYEKL. V lost 1 base to trimming and J lost 7 bases, with 7 bases between them. The CDR3 here is CASSQGLGTQYF. CDR3 nucleotides: TGCGCCAGCAGCCAAGGGCTGGGGACCCAGTACTTC.

The CDR3 region has the DNA TGTGCCATCAGTGAGGTTGGTGGTGAAGCTTTCTTT. It is translated as CAISEVGGEAFF. The chain is built from TRBV10-3 and TRBJ1-1; D unresolved. From germline, CDR1 is ENHRY and CDR2 SYGVKD. The CDR3 consists of 12 residues. V dropped 2 bases and J dropped 7 bases, with 8 bases sitting between them.

This chain connects TRBV7-3 to TRBJ1-3; maybe TRBD1 (5 bases). The germline CDR1 and CDR2 sequences are SGHTA and FQGTGA. This CDR3 spans 15 amino acids. V gave up 5 bases and J gave up 3 bases, with 14 bases separating them. The DNA of the CDR3 is TGTGCCAGCAGCACCACCGGGGGGTATGGAAACACCATATATTTT. Encoded protein: CASSTTGGYGNTIYF.

V usage is TRBV7-9 and J usage is TRBJ2-7; D perhaps matches TRBD2 (6 bases). The CDR3 loop spans 15 amino acids. Germline assignment: CDR1 SEHNR and CDR2 FQNEAQ (reference sequence). Between the trimmed V and J ends, which lost 5 bases and 2 bases, there was a span of 16 bases. The CDR3 reads CASSPMEGTTYEQYF. The CDR3 coding sequence is TGTGCCAGCAGCCCGATGGAGGGGACCACCTACGAGCAGTACTTC.

The chain links TRBV30 to TRBJ2-7; the D call may be TRBD1 or TRBD2 (7 bases each). Trimming stripped 5 bases from V and 3 bases from J, with 20 bases between. There are 15 residues in the CDR3. Germline V gives CDR1 GTSNPN, CDR2 SVGIG (reference sequence). The chain's CDR3 is CAWGAPGGASYEQYF. The CDR3 region has the DNA TGTGCCTGGGGCGCCCCAGGGGGGGCAAGCTACGAGCAGTACTTC. Complete variable domain (other parts from reference TRBV30 and TRBJ2-7): SQTIHQWPATLVQPVGSPLSLECTVEGTSNPNLYWYRQAAGRGLQLLFYSVGIGQISSEVPQNLSASRPQDRQFILSSKKLLLSDSGFYLCAWGAPGGASYEQYFGPGTRLTVT.

This rearrangement joins TRBV2 to TRBJ1-3; D unresolved. Deletions cut 6 bases from V and 0 bases from J, with 15 bases between. Germline V lookup: CDR1 SNHLY, CDR2 FYNNEI. The CDR3 totals 16 residues. CDR3 residues: CASRYRTTFSGNTIYF. The CDR3 DNA is TGTGCCAGCAGATACCGAACGACATTCTCTGGAAACACCATATATTTT.

The rearrangement links TRBV9 to TRBJ2-3; D is uncertain. The germline V gene has CDR1 SGDLS and CDR2 YYNGEE. The CDR3 spans 12 residues. Trimming stripped 4 bases from V and 9 bases from J, with 12 bases between. The CDR3 loop is CASSSSTQTQYF. The CDR3 DNA follows: TGTGCCAGCAGCTCATCCACTCAGACGCAGTATTTT.